This T cell receptor (beta chain) came from a study of cytomegalovirus exposure and HLA in healthy donors. Study at large: Previous work identified roughly 120 million unique TCR beta sequences from 200 million or so T cells.

General study findings and limits: In vitro, a few CMV-associated chains proved specific for CMV antigens. In a later analysis, at a false discovery rate of 0.05, approximately 16,000 TCR beta sequences were associated with HLA alleles. Follow-up analysis found HLA locus-dependent TCR association rates, highest for DRB1 and lowest for HLA-C.

Concerning this clone itself: Antigen unknown.

The CDR3 length is 12 residues. Per germline, CDR1 SQVTM and CDR2 ANQGSEA. V dropped 6 bases and J dropped 2 bases, with 11 bases sitting between them. 60 Vbeta and 13 Jbeta primers were used in PCR. Libraries were prepared by immunoSEQ multiplex PCR; TCRdb keeps only in-frame clonotypes and omits some of them. The sample contains about 130,000 clones, 70% to 85% of which appear only once. The rearrangement joins TRBV29-1 to TRBJ2-7, with D maybe TRBD2 (6 bases). The source is a boy aged 5-17 years in good health and CMV-seronegative. The specimen sequenced was PBMCs. In DNA form, the CDR3 reads TGCAGCGTCCGCCAGCGGGCCTACGAGCAGTACTTC. Encoded protein: CSVRQRAYEQYF.